This T cell receptor (beta chain) is from a study of monozygotic twins with inflammatory bowel disease. Broader study findings: With inverse Simpson as the measure, TCRbeta diversity was lower in IBD patients than in healthy co-twins.

UMIs with a 6-nucleotide sample barcode were added by template switching. Amplification of TCRalpha and TCRbeta cDNA involved two nested PCRs that ran for 16 and 9 cycles. No DNA is given; TCRdb re-called the 5' RACE reads and lists each CDR3 protein once. The table lists more than 85,000 distinct CDR3 sequences. For this clonotype: Antigen unknown.

Total RNA isolation used whole blood (no T cell sorting was performed). The germline gives CDR1 SGHNT, CDR2 YYREEE (reference sequence). This CDR3 comprises 13 residues. Sequenced material: blood. The genes are TRBV5-4 and TRBJ2-7. This receptor was obtained from a human donor with ulcerative colitis or Crohn's disease, or a healthy co-twin of an affected twin (not recorded which). The CDR3 sequence is CASSRQSSYEQYF. The whole variable domain, filled in from reference TRBV5-4 and TRBJ2-7, reads ETGVTQSPTHLIKTRGQQVTLRCSSQSGHNTVSWYQQALGQGPQFIFQYYREEENGRGNFPPRFSGLQFPNYSSELNVNALELDDSALYLCASSRQSSYEQYFGPGTRLTVT.